Below, 21 T cell receptor beta chains from the same sample are listed, as sequenced in a study of neurological immune-mediated disorders. TCRdb re-derived calls from the 5' RACE reads in MiXCR, one entry per CDR3 protein. The data hold about 35,000 distinct CDR3 sequences, with less than 5% observed a single time. Sequenced input: PBMCs. The source of these receptors is a man aged 25-40 years with multiple sclerosis.

This clonotype was counted at least ten times. V is TRBV20-1 and J is TRBJ1-2; D is perhaps TRBD1 (5 bases). The CDR3 is 16 amino acids. CDR1 and CDR2 (germline): DFQATT, SNEGSKA (reference sequence). V dropped 6 bases and J dropped 1 base, with 21 bases sitting between them. For the CDR3, the DNA is TGCAGTGCCGCCGGAGGGGTGGGTGCATTTAACTATGGCTACACCTTC. It yields the protein CSAAGGVGAFNYGYTF.

This clonotype was picked up many times. V is TRBV6-6 and J is TRBJ1-5; TRBD1 agrees at 12 bases. There are 15 residues in the CDR3. J lost 6 bases, V lost 6 bases, and 6 bases had no gene match. Germline values: CDR1 MNHNY, CDR2 SVGAGI (reference sequence). The DNA for the CDR3 is TGTGCCAGCAGGCGGGACAGGGGGCGCGGTCAGCCCCAGCATTTT. Its translation: CASRRDRGRGQPQHF.

This clonotype has ten or more counts. The rearrangement joins TRBV5-1 to TRBJ2-1; 8 bases match TRBD1. The CDR3 consists of 14 residues. V gave up 0 bases and J gave up 7 bases; unmatched junction bases: 3. Germline V gene data show CDR1 as SGHRS and CDR2 as YFSETQ. DNA of the CDR3: TGCGCCAGCAGCTTGGGGACAGGGCTAAATGAGCAGTTCTTC. Protein: CASSLGTGLNEQFF.

This clonotype was counted at least ten times. The chain carries TRBV6-5 and TRBJ1-1; no definite D call. The CDR3 runs to 14 residues. Trimming took 7 bases from V and 7 from J, leaving 19 bases between them. Germline V gene sequence: CDR1 MNHEY, CDR2 SVGAGI. CDR3 bases: TGTGCCAGCAAAATCACGGGTCTTCAAGGTGAAGCTTTCTTT. Encoded protein: CASKITGLQGEAFF.

This clonotype was recorded many times. The chain uses TRBV7-9 and TRBJ2-7, with 9 bases that match TRBD1. Losses at the gene ends were 3 bases for V and 0 bases for J; bases not matched to a gene: 3. The CDR3 covers 15 residues. Germline V CDR1 and CDR2: SEHNR, FQNEAQ (reference sequence). The CDR3, as DNA: TGTGCCAGCAGCTTGGGACAGGGAGTCTCCTACGAGCAGTACTTC. Translation: CASSLGQGVSYEQYF.

This clonotype has more than one count but fewer than ten. The germline gene is not matched at one end of the junction; a read error may be the cause. The chain has TRBV7-7 and TRBJ1-1; D remains ambiguous. The CDR3 extends over 13 amino acids. CDR1 is SSHAT, CDR2 FNYEAQ, per germline (reference sequence). CDR3 in DNA: TGTGCTAGCAGCTTAGAGGCAAACACTGAAGCTTTCTTT. This sequence encodes CASSLEANTEAFF.

V usage is TRBV7-2 and J usage is TRBJ1-2; D is unresolved. Germline CDR1 SGHTA, CDR2 FQGNSA. The CDR3 consists of 13 residues. The V end was cut by 5 bases, the J end by 5 bases, with 12 bases between. Written as DNA, the CDR3 is TGTGCCAGCAGCCTTCACCCGGGTTATGGCTACACCTTC. It encodes CASSLHPGYGYTF. The variable domain in full, completed from reference TRBV7-2 and TRBJ1-2, reads GAGVSQSPSNKVTEKGKDVELRCDPISGHTALYWYRQSLGQGLEFLIYFQGNSAPDKSGLPSDRFSAERTGGSVSTLTIQRTQQEDSAVYLCASSLHPGYGYTFGSGTRLTVV.

This clonotype came up a few times. The junction does not match germline at one end; this may be a read error. This chain joins TRBV20-1 and TRBJ1-5, with a possible D match to TRBD1 (6 bases). The germline gives CDR1 DFQATT, CDR2 SNEGSKA (reference sequence). This CDR3 is 17 amino acids long. This chain's CDR3 is CSAGKEQGPLSNQPQNF. DNA of the CDR3: TGCAGTGCTGGGAAAGAACAGGGACCTCTAAGCAATCAGCCCCAGAATTTT.

The chain has TRBV9 and TRBJ2-5, with D possibly called TRBD1 or TRBD2 (5 bases each). The CDR3 length is 15 residues. Trimming took 0 bases from V and 4 from J, leaving 13 bases between them. Germline V CDR1 and CDR2: SGDLS, YYNGEE. The CDR3 DNA is TGTGCCAGCAGCGTAGGGGGGTCTGGGGGAGAGACCCAGTACTTC. This encodes CASSVGGSGGETQYF.

The chain uses TRBV12-3 or TRBV12-4 and TRBJ1-5; tentatively, D is TRBD1 (5 bases). The CDR3 contains 15 residues. Trimming removed 0 bases at V and 1 base at J, with 7 bases between. The CDR3 protein is CASSLAGASNQPQHF. The DNA for the CDR3 is TGTGCCAGCAGTTTAGCAGGGGCAAGCAATCAGCCCCAGCATTTT.

This clonotype occurred many times. The chain employs TRBV20-1 and TRBJ1-5; 7 nucleotides align to TRBD1. The J segment lost 2 bases and the V segment lost 5 bases, leaving 9 bases of the junction unmatched. CDR1 and CDR2 (germline): DFQATT, SNEGSKA (reference sequence). The CDR3 contains 15 residues. CDR3 in DNA: TGCAGTGCTTCTCCCCCGACAGGGCGCAATCAGCCCCAGCATTTT. Translation: CSASPPTGRNQPQHF.

This clonotype was counted at least ten times. This chain connects TRBV7-2 to TRBJ1-3; possible D gene TRBD1, 5 bases. Between the trimmed V and J ends, which lost 1 base and 7 bases, there was a span of 14 bases. The CDR3 contains 15 residues. Germline-derived CDR1 and CDR2 are SGHTA and FQGNSA. CDR3 nucleotide sequence: TGTGCCAGCAGCTTAGGTGGGGGGGAGGCGAACACCATATATTTT. As protein: CASSLGGGEANTIYF.

This clonotype has ten or more counts. The chain employs TRBV20-1 and TRBJ1-1, with unresolved D. CDR3 size: 15 residues. V was cut by 0 bases and J by 2 bases, with 13 bases left in between. Germline V CDR1 and CDR2: DFQATT, SNEGSKA (reference sequence). CDR3 sequence reads: CSARDYYFLNTEAFF. Written as DNA, the CDR3 is TGCAGTGCTAGAGATTATTACTTCTTAAACACTGAAGCTTTCTTT.

The chain joins TRBV5-4 to TRBJ1-2; D unresolved. V lost 0 bases, J lost 4 bases, and 7 bases lay in between. This CDR3 contains 13 residues. Germline V gives CDR1 SGHNT, CDR2 YYREEE (reference sequence). The CDR3 coding sequence is TGTGCCAGCAGCTTGGACAGCTTCTATGGCTACACCTTC. Protein sequence: CASSLDSFYGYTF.

This clonotype was detected ten times or more. CDR3: CSARQSMTDTQYF. In DNA, the CDR3 is TGCAGTGCTAGACAGTCAATGACAGATACGCAGTATTTT. V gene TRBV20-1 combines with J gene TRBJ2-3, with D unclear. Trimming took 2 bases from V and 3 from J, leaving 9 bases between them. The CDR3 covers 13 residues. CDR1 is DFQATT, CDR2 SNEGSKA, per germline (reference sequence).

This clonotype was seen a few times. The chain recombines TRBV20-1 with TRBJ2-3; the D is unclear. There are 12 residues in the CDR3. Germline V gene sequence: CDR1 DFQATT, CDR2 SNEGSKA (reference sequence). V lost 7 bases to trimming and J lost 3 bases, with 11 bases between them. The CDR3: CSGLTQTDTQYF. DNA of the CDR3: TGCAGTGGGTTGACTCAGACAGATACGCAGTATTTT.

This clonotype was seen more than once but under ten times. The rearrangement links TRBV9 to TRBJ2-3, with D possibly matching TRBD2 (6 bases). V lost 4 bases to trimming and J lost 0 bases, with 15 bases between them. The CDR3 is made up of 16 amino acids. CDR1 SGDLS and CDR2 YYNGEE come from the germline V gene. The CDR3 DNA follows: TGTGCCAGCAGCCCCACTAGCAGACCTAGCACAGATACGCAGTATTTT. It is translated as CASSPTSRPSTDTQYF. The full variable domain, rest sourced from reference TRBV9 and TRBJ2-3, is DSGVTQTPKHLITATGQRVTLRCSPRSGDLSVYWYQQSLDQGLQFLIQYYNGEERAKGNILERFSAQQFPDLHSELNLSSLELGDSALYFCASSPTSRPSTDTQYFGPGTRLTVL.

Many counts were recorded for this clonotype. The V gene is TRBV4-1, the J gene TRBJ1-2; weak D call: TRBD1 (6 bases). Germline CDR1 reads MGHRA; CDR2 reads YSYEKL. The CDR3 has 16 residues. V lost 0 bases to trimming and J lost 4 bases, with 15 bases between them. In DNA form, the CDR3 reads TGCGCCAGCAGCCAAGAACGGGGGGCCCAGTTCTATGGCTACACCTTC. It is translated as CASSQERGAQFYGYTF.

This clonotype was seen at least ten times. The gene calls are TRBV7-6 and TRBJ2-1; 10 bases map to TRBD2. In germline, CDR1 is SGHVS, CDR2 FNYEAQ. The V segment lost 7 bases and the J segment 7 bases; nucleotides outside the gene matches: 4. The CDR3 spans 13 residues. The CDR3 bases are TGTGCCAGCACAGCGGGGGGGCTAAATGAGCAGTTCTTC. As protein: CASTAGGLNEQFF.

This clonotype was seen at least ten times. This chain links TRBV12-3 or TRBV12-4 with TRBJ2-3; no definite D call. V was trimmed by 2 bases and J by 6 bases, leaving 12 bases between them. The CDR3 is 14 amino acids. The CDR3 region has the DNA TGTGCCAGCAGTTTAAGTCAGAGCGTTGATACGCAGTATTTT. Residues: CASSLSQSVDTQYF.

This clonotype was detected ten times or more. Relative to the germline gene, one junction end is altered; a read error may explain this. The V gene is TRBV12-3 or TRBV12-4, the J gene TRBJ1-5; TRBD1 is a possible D gene (6 bases). CDR3 length: 15 residues. CDR3: CASSLGGGESQPQNF. The CDR3 nucleotides read TGTGCCAGCAGTCTCGGAGGGGGAGAGAGTCAGCCCCAGAATTTT.